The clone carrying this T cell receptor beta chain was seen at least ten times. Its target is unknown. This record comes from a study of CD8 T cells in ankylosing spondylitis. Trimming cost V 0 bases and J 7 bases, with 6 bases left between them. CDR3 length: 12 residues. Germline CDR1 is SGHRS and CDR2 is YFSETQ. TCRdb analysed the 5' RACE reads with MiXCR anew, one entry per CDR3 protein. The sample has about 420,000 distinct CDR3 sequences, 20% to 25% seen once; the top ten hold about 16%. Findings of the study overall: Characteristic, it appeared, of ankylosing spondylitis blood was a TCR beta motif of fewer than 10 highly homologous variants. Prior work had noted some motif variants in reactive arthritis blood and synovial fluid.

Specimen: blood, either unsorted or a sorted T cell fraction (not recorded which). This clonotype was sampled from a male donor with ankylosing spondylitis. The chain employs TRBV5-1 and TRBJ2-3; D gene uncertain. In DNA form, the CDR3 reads TGCGCCAGCAGCTTGGAGGCGAATACGCAGTATTTT. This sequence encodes CASSLEANTQYF.